A selection of T cell receptor beta chains follows, all from one sample in a study of technical replicates of blood from several donors. The table came from immunoSEQ multiplex PCR; TCRdb's copy has only in-frame clones and leaves some out. The table includes fewer than 90,000 clones, roughly 90% detected once. Source material: T cells isolated from PBMCs. These receptors were collected from a human donor in good health. The CDR3 runs from the conserved cysteine through the conserved F or W. A D gene is named only where the DNA matches it firmly. Some rows have no size entry. The others give once, few or many, or a class for an expanded clone.

clone_size: .
j_call: TRBJ2-1
v_call: TRBV28
d_call: TRBD2
cdr3_aa: CASSAARDYLNDEQFF
cdr3_nt: TGTGCCAGCAGTGCAGCTAGGGACTACTTAAACGATGAGCAGTTCTTC

clone_size: .
j_call: TRBJ1-1
v_call: TRBV6-6
d_call: .
cdr3_aa: CASSFLGSTEAFF
cdr3_nt: TGTGCCAGCAGTTTCTTGGGGAGCACTGAAGCTTTCTTT

clone_size: .
j_call: TRBJ2-3
v_call: TRBV19
d_call: TRBD1
cdr3_aa: CASSIGTGGGNTQYF
cdr3_nt: TGTGCCAGTAGTATAGGGACAGGGGGCGGGAATACGCAGTATTTT

clone_size: .
j_call: TRBJ2-7
v_call: TRBV2
d_call: .
cdr3_aa: CASMLRGLREQYF
cdr3_nt: TGTGCCAGCATGCTCAGGGGATTAAGGGAGCAGTACTTC

clone_size: .
j_call: TRBJ2-5
v_call: TRBV27
d_call: .
cdr3_aa: CASSFNLDFVPETQYF
cdr3_nt: TGTGCCAGCAGTTTTAATCTAGATTTTGTCCCAGAGACCCAGTACTTC

clone_size: few
j_call: TRBJ2-5
v_call: TRBV30
d_call: TRBD2
cdr3_aa: CAWSRGLGKETQYF
cdr3_nt: TGTGCCTGGAGTAGGGGACTAGGTAAAGAGACCCAGTACTTC

clone_size: .
j_call: TRBJ2-7
v_call: TRBV29-1
d_call: TRBD1
cdr3_aa: CSVEDGLQGAAPYEQYF
cdr3_nt: TGCAGCGTTGAAGATGGGTTACAGGGGGCAGCTCCGTACGAGCAGTACTTC

clone_size: .
j_call: TRBJ1-1
v_call: TRBV9
d_call: TRBD1
cdr3_aa: CASRQGASMNTEAFF
cdr3_nt: TGTGCCAGTAGACAGGGGGCGTCCATGAACACTGAAGCTTTCTTT

clone_size: .
j_call: TRBJ1-5
v_call: TRBV28
d_call: .
cdr3_aa: CASSFDLGLGQPQHF
cdr3_nt: TGTGCCAGCAGTTTTGATCTGGGGCTAGGGCAGCCCCAGCATTTT

clone_size: .
j_call: TRBJ2-1
v_call: TRBV6-5
d_call: TRBD2
cdr3_aa: CASSLAGGMYNEQFF
cdr3_nt: TGTGCCAGCAGCTTAGCGGGAGGGATGTACAATGAGCAGTTCTTC

clone_size: .
j_call: TRBJ2-1
v_call: TRBV5-6
d_call: TRBD2
cdr3_aa: CASSEGGRAVNNEQFF
cdr3_nt: TGTGCCAGCAGCGAAGGCGGGAGGGCCGTGAACAATGAGCAGTTCTTC

clone_size: .
j_call: TRBJ1-1
v_call: TRBV6-1
d_call: .
cdr3_aa: CASSALTRTEAFF
cdr3_nt: TGTGCCAGCAGTGCCCTCACGAGGACTGAAGCTTTCTTT

clone_size: .
j_call: TRBJ2-3
v_call: TRBV6-5
d_call: .
cdr3_aa: CASSALRSSTDTQYF
cdr3_nt: TGTGCCAGCAGTGCCTTACGGTCTAGCACAGATACGCAGTATTTT

clone_size: once
j_call: TRBJ1-2
v_call: TRBV15
d_call: .
cdr3_aa: CATSPTAASGGYTF
cdr3_nt: TGTGCCACCAGCCCCACAGCAGCCTCTGGTGGCTACACCTTC

clone_size: .
j_call: TRBJ1-4
v_call: TRBV13
d_call: TRBD1
cdr3_aa: CASSITGVSATNEKLFF
cdr3_nt: TGTGCCAGCAGCATTACAGGGGTTTCGGCAACTAATGAAAAACTGTTTTTT

clone_size: .
j_call: TRBJ2-3
v_call: TRBV7-2
d_call: TRBD2
cdr3_aa: CASSLVAGGPNTQYF
cdr3_nt: TGTGCCAGCAGCTTAGTGGCGGGAGGGCCAAATACGCAGTATTTT

clone_size: .
j_call: TRBJ2-1
v_call: TRBV4-1
d_call: .
cdr3_aa: CASSPLPYNEQFF
cdr3_nt: TGCGCCAGCAGCCCTCTCCCCTACAATGAGCAGTTCTTC

clone_size: .
j_call: TRBJ1-5
v_call: TRBV4-1
d_call: TRBD1
cdr3_aa: CASSGQGNQPQHF
cdr3_nt: TGCGCCAGCAGCGGACAGGGCAATCAGCCCCAGCATTTT

clone_size: once
j_call: TRBJ2-1
v_call: TRBV6-1
d_call: TRBD2
cdr3_aa: CAGYRLAGRDEQFF
cdr3_nt: TGTGCCGGGTATAGGCTAGCGGGAAGGGATGAGCAGTTCTTC

clone_size: .
j_call: TRBJ2-7
v_call: TRBV2
d_call: TRBD2
cdr3_aa: CASSSAGRNPEQYF
cdr3_nt: TGTGCCAGCAGTTCAGCGGGGAGAAACCCCGAGCAGTACTTC

clone_size: .
j_call: TRBJ2-3
v_call: TRBV7-3
d_call: .
cdr3_aa: CASSFDGTQVDTQYF
cdr3_nt: TGTGCCAGCAGCTTTGACGGAACTCAGGTTGATACGCAGTATTTT

clone_size: .
j_call: TRBJ2-5
v_call: TRBV5-1
d_call: .
cdr3_aa: CASSKARATQETQYF
cdr3_nt: TGCGCCAGCAGTAAAGCGCGGGCCACCCAAGAGACCCAGTACTTC

clone_size: .
j_call: TRBJ2-1
v_call: TRBV6-5
d_call: TRBD1
cdr3_aa: CASSQGQTKFF
cdr3_nt: TGTGCCAGCAGCCAGGGACAGACAAAGTTCTTC

clone_size: .
j_call: TRBJ2-1
v_call: TRBV6-6
d_call: TRBD2
cdr3_aa: CASPSPGLATPPEQFF
cdr3_nt: TGTGCCAGCCCTTCCCCGGGACTAGCGACCCCCCCCGAGCAGTTCTTC

clone_size: once
j_call: TRBJ1-5
v_call: TRBV28
d_call: .
cdr3_aa: CASARPAGVQPQHF
cdr3_nt: TGTGCCAGCGCACGCCCGGCAGGGGTTCAGCCCCAGCATTTT

clone_size: .
j_call: TRBJ2-3
v_call: TRBV15
d_call: TRBD1
cdr3_aa: CATSRETAGGFDTQYF
cdr3_nt: TGTGCCACCAGCAGAGAAACGGCAGGGGGCTTCGATACGCAGTATTTT

clone_size: .
j_call: TRBJ2-1
v_call: TRBV14
d_call: .
cdr3_aa: CASSLKIRVSSYNEQFF
cdr3_nt: TGTGCCAGCAGCCTCAAGATACGGGTGAGCTCCTACAATGAGCAGTTCTTC

clone_size: .
j_call: TRBJ2-7
v_call: TRBV9
d_call: TRBD1
cdr3_aa: CASSGGTVSYEQYF
cdr3_nt: TGTGCCAGCAGCGGGGGGACAGTCTCCTACGAGCAGTACTTC

clone_size: .
j_call: TRBJ2-5
v_call: TRBV11-1
d_call: TRBD1
cdr3_aa: CASSLTGAQETQYF
cdr3_nt: TGTGCCAGCAGCTTAACAGGGGCCCAAGAGACCCAGTACTTC

clone_size: .
j_call: TRBJ2-5
v_call: TRBV15
d_call: TRBD2
cdr3_aa: CATSLFGTSGRTETQYF
cdr3_nt: TGTGCCACCAGCTTATTTGGGACTAGCGGGAGGACTGAGACCCAGTACTTC

clone_size: once
j_call: TRBJ2-7
v_call: TRBV15
d_call: TRBD2
cdr3_aa: CATSRSLAGGYEQYF
cdr3_nt: TGTGCCACCAGCAGATCGCTAGCGGGGGGTTACGAGCAGTACTTC

clone_size: .
j_call: TRBJ1-2
v_call: TRBV11-2
d_call: .
cdr3_aa: CASSLTEFYGYTF
cdr3_nt: TGTGCCAGCAGCTTAACGGAGTTCTATGGCTACACCTTC

clone_size: .
j_call: TRBJ2-2
v_call: TRBV13
d_call: TRBD2
cdr3_aa: CASSQWEGNTGELFF
cdr3_nt: TGTGCCAGCAGCCAATGGGAGGGTAATACCGGGGAGCTGTTTTTT

clone_size: .
j_call: TRBJ1-2
v_call: TRBV14
d_call: TRBD1
cdr3_aa: CASSQDGTGGWGNYGYTF
cdr3_nt: TGTGCCAGCAGCCAAGATGGGACAGGGGGATGGGGGAACTATGGCTACACCTTC

clone_size: .
j_call: TRBJ2-7
v_call: TRBV27
d_call: TRBD1
cdr3_aa: CASSDTGTAIYEQYF
cdr3_nt: TGTGCCAGCAGTGATACCGGGACAGCGATCTACGAGCAGTACTTC

clone_size: once
j_call: TRBJ1-4
v_call: TRBV28
d_call: .
cdr3_aa: CASRRNPQGKTNEKLFF
cdr3_nt: TGTGCCAGCAGACGTAACCCCCAGGGGAAGACTAATGAAAAACTGTTTTTT

clone_size: once
j_call: TRBJ2-6
v_call: TRBV4-1
d_call: TRBD1
cdr3_aa: CASSQDRWTGNGANVLTF
cdr3_nt: TGCGCCAGCAGCCAAGATCGGTGGACAGGGAACGGGGCCAACGTCCTGACTTTC

clone_size: .
j_call: TRBJ2-3
v_call: TRBV4-3
d_call: TRBD1
cdr3_aa: CASSQAPQGTSTDTQYF
cdr3_nt: TGCGCCAGCAGCCAAGCACCACAGGGGACAAGCACAGATACGCAGTATTTT

clone_size: .
j_call: TRBJ1-1
v_call: TRBV30
d_call: TRBD1
cdr3_aa: CAWTGDRGPVVNTEAFF
cdr3_nt: TGTGCCTGGACGGGGGACAGGGGGCCCGTGGTGAACACTGAAGCTTTCTTT

clone_size: .
j_call: TRBJ2-7
v_call: TRBV2
d_call: .
cdr3_aa: CASSRTGAYEQYF
cdr3_nt: TGTGCCAGCAGTCGGACGGGAGCCTACGAGCAGTACTTC

clone_size: few
j_call: TRBJ1-1
v_call: TRBV19
d_call: .
cdr3_aa: CATTAGRTEAFF
cdr3_nt: TGTGCCACCACGGCGGGGAGGACTGAAGCTTTCTTT

clone_size: .
j_call: TRBJ2-7
v_call: TRBV5-1
d_call: TRBD1
cdr3_aa: CASSVTGTGFYEQYF
cdr3_nt: TGCGCCAGCAGCGTAACCGGGACAGGGTTCTACGAGCAGTACTTC

clone_size: once
j_call: TRBJ2-3
v_call: TRBV7-3
d_call: TRBD2
cdr3_aa: CASSLTAGLAGVADTQYF
cdr3_nt: TGTGCCAGCAGCTTAACCGCCGGACTAGCGGGGGTGGCAGATACGCAGTATTTT

clone_size: .
j_call: TRBJ1-4
v_call: TRBV18
d_call: .
cdr3_aa: CASSPYVAGQATNEKLFF
cdr3_nt: TGTGCCAGCTCACCTTATGTCGCAGGACAAGCAACTAATGAAAAACTGTTTTTT

clone_size: .
j_call: TRBJ2-7
v_call: TRBV7-9
d_call: TRBD2
cdr3_aa: CASSDVFTSGRLYEQYF
cdr3_nt: TGTGCCAGCAGCGACGTCTTTACTAGCGGGAGGCTATACGAGCAGTACTTC

clone_size: .
j_call: TRBJ2-7
v_call: TRBV10-2
d_call: .
cdr3_aa: CASSDGNEQYF
cdr3_nt: TGCGCCAGCAGTGACGGGAACGAGCAGTACTTC

clone_size: .
j_call: TRBJ2-1
v_call: TRBV11-2
d_call: TRBD2
cdr3_aa: CASSLDLAGSSEQFF
cdr3_nt: TGTGCCAGCAGCTTAGACCTAGCGGGATCAAGTGAGCAGTTCTTC

clone_size: .
j_call: TRBJ2-7
v_call: TRBV7-8
d_call: .
cdr3_aa: CASSLGSPGLISYEQYF
cdr3_nt: TGTGCCAGCAGCTTAGGTTCCCCGGGACTGATATCCTACGAGCAGTACTTC

clone_size: .
j_call: TRBJ2-7
v_call: TRBV7-9
d_call: .
cdr3_aa: CASSLAGLRLEQYF
cdr3_nt: TGTGCCAGCAGCTTAGCGGGTTTGCGACTTGAGCAGTACTTC

clone_size: .
j_call: TRBJ1-2
v_call: TRBV5-6
d_call: TRBD1
cdr3_aa: CASSGDRLLLGYTF
cdr3_nt: TGTGCCAGCAGCGGGGACAGACTCCTCCTGGGCTACACCTTC

clone_size: .
j_call: TRBJ2-1
v_call: TRBV6-4
d_call: .
cdr3_aa: CASSDSPAGQGEQFF
cdr3_nt: TGTGCCAGCAGTGACTCGCCCGCAGGGCAGGGTGAGCAGTTCTTC

clone_size: .
j_call: TRBJ2-6
v_call: TRBV27
d_call: .
cdr3_aa: CASSPLKTGTGANVLTF
cdr3_nt: TGTGCCAGCAGTCCTCTTAAAACAGGGACCGGGGCCAACGTCCTGACTTTC

clone_size: once
j_call: TRBJ1-5
v_call: TRBV30
d_call: .
cdr3_aa: CAWSPLNGHNQPQHF
cdr3_nt: TGTGCCTGGAGTCCCTTGAATGGCCACAATCAGCCCCAGCATTTT

clone_size: .
j_call: TRBJ2-1
v_call: TRBV29-1
d_call: .
cdr3_aa: CSVAAGRLSYNEQFF
cdr3_nt: TGCAGCGTTGCTGCGGGACGCCTATCCTACAATGAGCAGTTCTTC

clone_size: .
j_call: TRBJ2-1
v_call: TRBV5-4
d_call: .
cdr3_aa: CASSRDPRAGYEQFF
cdr3_nt: TGTGCCAGCAGCCGAGACCCTAGGGCGGGCTATGAGCAGTTCTTC

clone_size: .
j_call: TRBJ2-1
v_call: TRBV6-4
d_call: TRBD1
cdr3_aa: CASSGTGYNEQFF
cdr3_nt: TGTGCCAGCAGTGGGACAGGGTACAATGAGCAGTTCTTC

clone_size: .
j_call: TRBJ1-2
v_call: TRBV7-9
d_call: .
cdr3_aa: CASSLGGEGYTF
cdr3_nt: TGTGCCAGCAGCTTAGGCGGGGAAGGCTACACCTTC

clone_size: once
j_call: TRBJ2-1
v_call: TRBV6-6
d_call: TRBD2
cdr3_aa: CASSQRGLANSEQFF
cdr3_nt: TGTGCCAGCAGTCAACGGGGACTAGCCAATAGTGAGCAGTTCTTC

clone_size: .
j_call: TRBJ1-1
v_call: TRBV6-1
d_call: .
cdr3_aa: CASRPGTTEAFF
cdr3_nt: TGTGCCAGCAGACCAGGGACAACTGAAGCTTTCTTT